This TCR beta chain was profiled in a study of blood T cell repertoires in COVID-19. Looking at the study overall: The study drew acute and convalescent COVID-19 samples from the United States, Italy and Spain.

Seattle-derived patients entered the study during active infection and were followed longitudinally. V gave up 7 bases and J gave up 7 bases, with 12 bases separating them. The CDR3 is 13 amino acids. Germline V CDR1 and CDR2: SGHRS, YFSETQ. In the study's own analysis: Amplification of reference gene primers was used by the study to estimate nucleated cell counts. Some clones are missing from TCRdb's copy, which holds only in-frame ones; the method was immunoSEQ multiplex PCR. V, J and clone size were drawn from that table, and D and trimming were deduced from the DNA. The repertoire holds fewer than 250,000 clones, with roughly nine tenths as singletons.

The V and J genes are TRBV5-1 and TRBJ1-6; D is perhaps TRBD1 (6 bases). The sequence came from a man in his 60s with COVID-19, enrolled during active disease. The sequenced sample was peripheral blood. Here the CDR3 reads CASAQGFNSPLHF. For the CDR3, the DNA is TGCGCCAGCGCCCAGGGGTTCAATTCACCCCTCCACTTT.